The TCR beta chain under discussion was sequenced for a study of cytomegalovirus exposure and HLA in healthy donors. Study context: When fewer than 400 donors were genotyped, about 80% of them were found to fall in the Caucasian-associated ancestry cluster. Study conclusions and caveats: When analyzed later, a missense DCLRE1C variant was found to be linked to TCR beta V- and J-gene trimming. Later, TCR association rates were found to vary by HLA locus, highest for DRB1 and lowest for HLA-C.

This PCR relied on a set of 60 Vbeta primers and 13 Jbeta primers. The protocol was immunoSEQ multiplex PCR, while the TCRdb copy is restricted to in-frame clones and leaves out a portion. The table includes about 160,000 clones, approximately 80% detected once. Germline V gives CDR1 GTSNPN, CDR2 SVGIG (reference sequence). This CDR3 spans 13 amino acids. Regarding this clone: The antigen is unknown. Compared with germline, one end of the junction differs, possibly owing to a read error.

This TCR was recovered from a male donor in good health and CMV-seropositive. The genes are TRBV30 and TRBJ1-5; D remains unclear. Source material: PBMCs. Here the CDR3 reads CAWSATVNQSQHF. In DNA form, the CDR3 reads TGTGCCTGGAGTGCCACAGTCAATCAGTCCCAGCATTTT.